These T cell receptor beta chains were read from a single sample in a study of blood T cell repertoires in COVID-19. Measured with immunoSEQ multiplex PCR; TCRdb has only the in-frame clones, and not every one. The sample yields hundreds of thousands of clones, roughly 79% seen once. Sequencing was performed on peripheral blood. The receptors stem from a woman older than 75 with acute or convalescent COVID-19. Each CDR3 is given with its conserved first and last residue. D genes are given only for firm matches. The listing skips clone size in some rows; elsewhere it reads once, few, many or a size class.

d_gene | j_gene | abundance | v_gene | CDR3nt | CDR3aa
TRBD2 | TRBJ2-2 | . | TRBV4-2 | TGTGCCAGCAGCCGCCTGAGCCGGGGGGTGGGCACCGGGGAGCTGTTTTTT | CASSRLSRGVGTGELFF
. | TRBJ2-3 | . | TRBV11-3 | TGTGCCAGCAGCGAAGGAGAAAGGGATACGCAGTATTTT | CASSEGERDTQYF
TRBD1 | TRBJ1-6 | . | TRBV5-1 | TGCGCCAGCAGCACGGGACAGGGAAATTCACCCCTCCACTTT | CASSTGQGNSPLHF
. | TRBJ1-4 | . | TRBV4-2 | TGTGCCAGCAGTCTAACCCGGCGGGGGAGGGATAATGAAAAACTGTTTTTT | CASSLTRRGRDNEKLFF
TRBD2 | TRBJ2-5 | . | TRBV11-2 | TGTGCCAGCAGGCCGGGACTAGCGGGAGGGTCAGTTGAGACCCAGTACTTC | CASRPGLAGGSVETQYF
. | TRBJ1-4 | few | TRBV5-1 | TGCGCCAGCAGCCCAACTTCGGCTAATGAAAAACTGTTTTTT | CASSPTSANEKLFF
TRBD1 | TRBJ1-2 | . | TRBV7-2 | TGTGCCAGCAGCGTCCGGGACAGGGACAACTATGGCTACACCTTC | CASSVRDRDNYGYTF
TRBD1 | TRBJ2-3 | . | TRBV18 | TGTGCCAGCTCACCTGGGACAGGGAGCGGGTCTAGCACAGATACGCAGTATTTT | CASSPGTGSGSSTDTQYF
TRBD1 | TRBJ2-3 | once | TRBV6-6 | TGTGCCAGCAGTTACGGGACAGGGGGCATTTTCGATACGCAGTATTTT | CASSYGTGGIFDTQYF
. | TRBJ1-2 | . | TRBV5-1 | TGCGCCAGCAGCCTGGGAACCATACTTAACTATGGCTACACCTTC | CASSLGTILNYGYTF
. | TRBJ2-1 | . | TRBV7-2 | TGTGCCAGCAGCTCGTTCTCAACGGGACACTACAATGAGCAGTTCTTC | CASSSFSTGHYNEQFF
. | TRBJ2-2 | . | TRBV9 | TGTGCCAGCAGCGTAACCGGGACTCTGGGGACCGGGGAGCTGTTTTTT | CASSVTGTLGTGELFF
. | TRBJ1-2 | . | TRBV5-4 | TGTGCCAGCAGCAATGCCGCGAAGGGGGTTAATGGCTACACCTTC | CASSNAAKGVNGYTF
TRBD1 | TRBJ1-2 | . | TRBV4-1 | TGCGCCAGCAGCCAAGGACGTGGGGACAGGCTTAACTATGGCTACACCTTC | CASSQGRGDRLNYGYTF
. | TRBJ2-4 | . | TRBV5-1 | TGCGCCAGCAGCTTTACAGGGCTGACCGGGAACATTCAGTACTTC | CASSFTGLTGNIQYF
TRBD2 | TRBJ2-2 | few | TRBV5-4 | TGTGCCAGCAGCTATGGGACTAGCCGGAGCAAGGGCGGGGAGCTGTTTTTT | CASSYGTSRSKGGELFF
. | TRBJ2-7 | . | TRBV19 | TGTGCCAGTAGTCCTATGGACGGGCTGGCGGGGGAGCAGTACTTC | CASSPMDGLAGEQYF
. | TRBJ1-1 | few | TRBV19 | TGTGCCAGTAGTTTACGGGGAGACACTGAAGCTTTCTTT | CASSLRGDTEAFF
. | TRBJ2-6 | . | TRBV7-9 | TGTGCCAGCAGCTTCAACAGGCCGACTGGGGCCAACGTCCTGACTTTC | CASSFNRPTGANVLTF
TRBD1 | TRBJ1-5 | once | TRBV7-2 | TGTGCCAGCAGCCCCCAGACAGGGGCTTCTCAGCCCCAGCATTTT | CASSPQTGASQPQHF
. | TRBJ2-7 | . | TRBV11-2 | TGTGCCAGCGGAAGGACAACCCTCTCCTACGAGCAGTACTTC | CASGRTTLSYEQYF
TRBD1 | TRBJ2-5 | . | TRBV5-6 | TGTGCCAGCAGCACACGGGACAGAGAGACCCAGTACTTC | CASSTRDRETQYF
. | TRBJ2-2 | . | TRBV6-2/TRBV6-3 | TGTGCCAGCAGTTACAAAGTTGGTCAGGGAAACACCGGGGAGCTGTTTTTT | CASSYKVGQGNTGELFF
. | TRBJ1-1 | . | TRBV18 | TGTGCCAGCTCACCGCCACAGGGATATAACACTGAAGCTTTCTTT | CASSPPQGYNTEAFF
. | TRBJ1-3 | . | TRBV4-2 | TGTGCCAGCAGCCAGGACAGCCGAACCTCTGGAAACACCATATATTTT | CASSQDSRTSGNTIYF
. | TRBJ1-5 | . | TRBV6-1 | TGTGCCAGCAGTGAATCGACACTTAGCAATCAGCCCCAGCATTTT | CASSESTLSNQPQHF
. | TRBJ2-5 | . | TRBV5-4 | TGTGCCAGCAGCCTGGATCGGTCTAGAGAGACCCAGTACTTC | CASSLDRSRETQYF
. | TRBJ2-2 | . | TRBV7-2 | TGTGCCAGCAGTATACAGGGTGGGACCGGGGAGCTGTTTTTT | CASSIQGGTGELFF
. | TRBJ1-1 | few | TRBV19 | TGTGCCAGTAGTTCCAGAGACAGAAGAACTGAAGCTTTCTTT | CASSSRDRRTEAFF
. | TRBJ1-2 | few | TRBV18 | TGTGCCAGCTCACTCGAGGATGACTATGGCTACACCTTC | CASSLEDDYGYTF
TRBD2 | TRBJ2-3 | . | TRBV18 | TGTGCCAGCTCACCACAGACTAGCGGGGGGGTGACAGATACGCAGTATTTT | CASSPQTSGGVTDTQYF
TRBD1 | TRBJ1-2 | . | TRBV28 | TGTGCCAGCAGTATCGGGACAGGTCCAGAGCATGGCTACACCTTC | CASSIGTGPEHGYTF
TRBD1 | TRBJ2-3 | . | TRBV7-9 | TGTGCCAGCAGCACAGTTAGGACAGGGGGAAGCACAGATACGCAGTATTTT | CASSTVRTGGSTDTQYF
TRBD1 | TRBJ2-7 | once | TRBV5-1 | TGCGCCAGCAGCGTGGGACAGGGGGCCAACGAGCAGTACTTC | CASSVGQGANEQYF
TRBD1 | TRBJ2-2 | . | TRBV7-2 | TGTGCCAGCAGCTTTGGGACAGGTACCGGGGAGCTGTTTTTT | CASSFGTGTGELFF
. | TRBJ2-7 | . | TRBV5-1 | TGCGCCAGCAGCCCTTGGGGGGGGGCTGTCTACGAGCAGTACTTC | CASSPWGGAVYEQYF
TRBD1 | TRBJ1-5 | . | TRBV28 | TGTGCCAGCAGTTTATCCCGGACAGGGAATTACGGCAATCAGCCCCAGCATTTT | CASSLSRTGNYGNQPQHF
TRBD1 | TRBJ1-2 | . | TRBV7-2 | TGTGCCAGCAGCTTAGAGCAGGGGGCCGTGGTGATTTATGGCTACACCTTC | CASSLEQGAVVIYGYTF
. | TRBJ2-3 | . | TRBV7-7 | TGTGCCAGCAGCTTAGCCGGGACTTCCCCCGATACGCAGTATTTT | CASSLAGTSPDTQYF
. | TRBJ1-1 | . | TRBV5-1 | TGCGCCAGCAGCTTTACATCAGGGGTTTCTGAAGCTTTCTTT | CASSFTSGVSEAFF
. | TRBJ1-1 | . | TRBV28 | TGTGCCAGCAGTTTAATGCTCGGCGGGGGGGCTTCGGCTTTCTTT | CASSLMLGGGASAFF
TRBD2 | TRBJ2-1 | . | TRBV27 | TGTGCCAGCAGTTTATTACTAGCGGGAGGAGAGCAGTTCTTC | CASSLLLAGGEQFF
. | TRBJ1-2 | . | TRBV6-4 | TGTGCCAGCAGGGACCCGCCGCGGGTCATCTATGGCTACACCTTC | CASRDPPRVIYGYTF
TRBD2 | TRBJ2-7 | . | TRBV6-5 | TGTGCCAGCAGTTACTCCGGCGGGGGTAACTACGAGCAGTACTTC | CASSYSGGGNYEQYF
TRBD1 | TRBJ1-4 | . | TRBV9 | TGTGCCAGCAGCATGACAGGGACAGTTAATGAAAAACTGTTTTTT | CASSMTGTVNEKLFF
. | TRBJ1-6 | . | TRBV6-5 | TGTGCCAGCAGTTACTCAAGTAGCGGGGGGCGGTCACCCCTCCACTTT | CASSYSSSGGRSPLHF
TRBD1 | TRBJ2-1 | . | TRBV5-5 | TGTGCCAGCAGCACCTGGACAGGGAAAAGAGGCAATGAGCAGTTCTTC | CASSTWTGKRGNEQFF
TRBD1 | TRBJ2-3 | . | TRBV6-2/TRBV6-3 | TGTGCCAGCAGTTCCGCGGGACAGGGCACAGATACGCAGTATTTT | CASSSAGQGTDTQYF
TRBD2 | TRBJ2-5 | . | TRBV28 | TGTGCCAGCAGTTTATATGGGACTAGCGGGAGGGGAGAGACCCAGTACTTC | CASSLYGTSGRGETQYF
TRBD1 | TRBJ2-7 | few | TRBV6-2/TRBV6-3 | TGTGCCAGCAGCAGGGACAGGGGCGAGCAGTACTTC | CASSRDRGEQYF
. | TRBJ1-2 | . | TRBV7-2 | TGTGCCAGCAGCCCGGCGAGTGGGAGCCAGTACTATGGCTACACCTTC | CASSPASGSQYYGYTF
. | TRBJ1-1 | few | TRBV7-2 | TGTGCCAGCAGCCCGGTCCCTTTGGTCACTGAAGCTTTCTTT | CASSPVPLVTEAFF
TRBD1 | TRBJ1-6 | . | TRBV28 | TGTGCCAGCAGTTCCCGGACAGGGGGGTCACCCCTCCACTTT | CASSSRTGGSPLHF
TRBD2 | TRBJ2-1 | . | TRBV7-8 | TGTGCCAGCAGCACTACTAGCGGGAGATTTGGTGAGCAGTTCTTC | CASSTTSGRFGEQFF